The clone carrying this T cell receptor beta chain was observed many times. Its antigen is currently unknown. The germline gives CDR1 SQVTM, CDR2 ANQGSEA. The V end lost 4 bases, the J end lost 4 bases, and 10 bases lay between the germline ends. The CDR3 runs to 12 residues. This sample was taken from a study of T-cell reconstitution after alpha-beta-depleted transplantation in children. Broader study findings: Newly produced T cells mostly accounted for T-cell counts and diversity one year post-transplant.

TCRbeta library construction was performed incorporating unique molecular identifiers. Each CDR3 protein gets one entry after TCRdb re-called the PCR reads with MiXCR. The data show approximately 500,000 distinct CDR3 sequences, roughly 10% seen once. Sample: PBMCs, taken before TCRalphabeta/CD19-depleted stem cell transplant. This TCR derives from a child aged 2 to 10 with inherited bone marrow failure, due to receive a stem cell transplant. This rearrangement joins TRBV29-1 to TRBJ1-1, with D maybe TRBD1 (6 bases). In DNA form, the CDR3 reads TGCAGCGTTGTAATGGGGGCCACTGAAGCTTTCTTT. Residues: CSVVMGATEAFF.